The next 23 T cell receptor beta chains were all read from a single sample in a study of radiotherapy plus CTLA-4 blockade in lung cancer. Only in-frame clones appear in the TCRdb table, and some are missing; sequencing was by immunoSEQ multiplex PCR. The table has about 39,000 clones, 75% to 80% seen once; the top ten hold 23%. This material consisted of peripheral blood, taken from a patient treated with radiotherapy plus ipilimumab. These receptors were obtained from a human donor with non-small cell lung cancer that progressed on radiotherapy plus ipilimumab.

The chain's CDR3 is CASSFSSGGAMETQYF. The CDR3 DNA reads TGTGCCAGCAGCTTCAGCAGCGGGGGGGCGATGGAGACCCAGTACTTC. The chain carries TRBV7-2 and TRBJ2-5; 10 bases map to TRBD2. Germline CDR1 SGHTA, CDR2 FQGNSA. J lost 5 bases, V lost 3 bases, and 9 bases had no gene match. The CDR3 is 16 residues long.

The chain links TRBV7-2 to TRBJ2-1; 10 nucleotides match TRBD2. CDR1 is SGHTA, CDR2 FQGNSA, per germline. There are 16 residues in the CDR3. V shed 5 bases and J 3 bases; nucleotides not matched to a gene: 7. As DNA, the CDR3 is TGTGCCAGCAGCCGGACTAGCGGCCTCATCTACAATGAGCAGTTCTTC. Protein product: CASSRTSGLIYNEQFF.

The chain combines TRBV18 with TRBJ1-2; a weak D match, TRBD1 (6 bases). V was trimmed by 4 bases and J by 0 bases, leaving 12 bases between them. This CDR3 is built from 15 residues. The germline V gene encodes CDR1 KGHSH and CDR2 LQKENI. The CDR3 DNA reads TGTGCCAGCTCACTACAGGGAACTACTAACTATGGCTACACCTTC. It specifies CASSLQGTTNYGYTF.

The rearrangement uses TRBV6-1 and TRBJ2-7, with TRBD1 matching over 8 bases. This CDR3 has 14 residues. V lost 6 bases to trimming and J lost 1 base; unmatched junction nucleotides: 5. Germline lookup yields CDR1 MNHNS and CDR2 SASEGT. This CDR3 reads CASSQGARSYEQYF. The CDR3 nucleotides are TGTGCCAGCAGCCAGGGGGCTAGGTCCTACGAGCAGTACTTC.

The chain joins TRBV11-1 to TRBJ1-2, with TRBD1 as a possible D gene (5 bases). The CDR3 contains 14 residues. V shed 5 bases and J shed 4 bases, with 14 bases lying between them. Germline V gives CDR1 SGHAT, CDR2 FQDESV (reference sequence). The CDR3 reads CASSPGGTGYGYTF. Here the CDR3 DNA reads TGTGCCAGCAGCCCGGGGGGGACGGGCTATGGCTACACCTTC.

The chain is built from TRBV7-2 and TRBJ2-3; tentative D call: TRBD2 (5 bases). V lost 3 bases and J lost 3, with 13 bases in between. CDR1 SGHTA and CDR2 FQGNSA come from the germline V gene. The CDR3 has 15 residues. CDR3 amino acids: CASSFNSRGTDTQYF. CDR3 coding DNA: TGTGCCAGCAGCTTCAACTCCAGAGGGACAGATACGCAGTATTTT.

This chain links TRBV7-2 with TRBJ2-3; 8 bases match TRBD2. V lost 1 base and J lost 2; bases outside the gene matches: 5. The CDR3 length is 16 residues. Germline V CDR1 and CDR2: SGHTA, FQGNSA. The CDR3: CASSLVAGGLTDTQYF. The CDR3, as DNA: TGTGCCAGCAGCTTAGTGGCGGGGGGACTCACAGATACGCAGTATTTT.

V is TRBV7-8 and J is TRBJ2-3; D is perhaps TRBD1 (5 bases). Germline V gene lookup returns CDR1 SGHVS and CDR2 FQNEAQ. The V end was cut by 4 bases, the J end by 0 bases, with 14 bases between. CDR3 size: 16 residues. The CDR3 sequence is CASSSQGWRSTDTQYF. The CDR3 DNA sequence: TGTGCCAGCAGCTCCCAGGGTTGGCGTAGCACAGATACGCAGTATTTT.

This chain links TRBV7-2 with TRBJ2-3; D perhaps matches TRBD2 (6 bases). This CDR3 comprises 16 residues. CDR1 is SGHTA and CDR2 is FQGNSA in the germline V gene. V was trimmed by 5 bases and J by 6 bases, leaving 21 bases between them. CDR3 protein: CASSVEGTYTGDTQYF. The DNA of the CDR3 is TGTGCCAGCAGCGTAGAAGGGACTTACACTGGGGATACGCAGTATTTT.

This sequence joins TRBV28 and TRBJ1-1; D not certain. The CDR3 is 15 residues long. The germline CDR1 and CDR2 sequences are MDHEN and SYDVKM. Trimming took 5 bases from V and 4 from J, leaving 17 bases between them. In DNA form, the CDR3 reads TGTGCCAGCAGTGGGAGACACGTCAAGGGCACTGAAGCTTTCTTT. Translating it yields CASSGRHVKGTEAFF.

V gene TRBV7-8 combines with J gene TRBJ1-3; weak D call: TRBD1 (5 bases). Germline values: CDR1 SGHVS, CDR2 FQNEAQ. The CDR3 is 13 residues long. V lost 1 base, J lost 7 bases, and 8 bases lay in between. The CDR3 coding sequence is TGTGCCAGCAGCTTAGGACAGTTCAACACCATATATTTT. This translates into CASSLGQFNTIYF.

The sample holds one count of this clone. The gene calls are TRBV7-2 and TRBJ2-7; TRBD2 agrees at 9 bases. Germline V CDR1 and CDR2: SGHTA, FQGNSA. V lost 1 base to trimming and J lost 4 bases; unmatched junction nucleotides: 2. CDR3 length: 14 residues. The CDR3 DNA reads TGTGCCAGCAGCTTAGGGCTAGCGGGATACGAGCAGTACTTC. Translation gives CASSLGLAGYEQYF.

The genes are TRBV6-5 and TRBJ1-3; D remains unclear. The ends were cut back, 0 bases at V and 1 base at J, with 7 bases in the middle. The germline gives CDR1 MNHEY, CDR2 SVGAGI. The CDR3 contains 15 residues. The CDR3 region is CASSYSAGSGNTIYF. The CDR3 nucleotides are TGTGCCAGCAGTTACTCGGCGGGGTCTGGAAACACCATATATTTT.

The chain recombines TRBV19 with TRBJ2-1, with D possibly being TRBD2 (5 bases). V gave up 5 bases and J gave up 6 bases, with 17 bases separating them. The CDR3 sequence is 15 residues long. The germline CDR1 and CDR2 sequences are LNHDA and SQIVND (reference sequence). The CDR3 DNA reads as TGTGCCAGTAGTTCGGCGGGCCTAGAGGGCAATGAGCAGTTCTTC. Translating it yields CASSSAGLEGNEQFF.

The rearrangement uses TRBV19 and TRBJ2-5; D gene ambiguous. In germline, CDR1 is LNHDA, CDR2 SQIVND (reference sequence). This CDR3 contains 11 residues. V gave up 5 bases and J gave up 5 bases, with 6 bases separating them. The CDR3 protein is CASSVRETQYF. CDR3 nucleotide sequence: TGTGCCAGTAGTGTGCGGGAGACCCAGTACTTC.

The V and J genes are TRBV4-1 and TRBJ1-4; D not resolved. Germline values: CDR1 MGHRA, CDR2 YSYEKL. The CDR3 is 16 residues long. Deletions cut 0 bases from V and 7 bases from J, with 15 bases between. The CDR3 sequence is CASSQDPGKRGEKLFF. For the CDR3, the DNA is TGCGCCAGCAGCCAAGATCCGGGGAAGCGGGGTGAAAAACTGTTTTTT.

As DNA, the CDR3 is TGTGCCAGCAGCCAAGAGCCCGCGGGTAGCGGGGTGAACATTCAGTACTTC. Translating gives CASSQEPAGSGVNIQYF. The chain couples TRBV4-2 to TRBJ2-4; the match to TRBD2 covers 8 bases. Looked up from germline, CDR1 is LGHNA and CDR2 is YNFKEQ. Trimming at V came to 0 bases and at J to 7 bases, leaving 11 bases not matched to a gene. This CDR3 is built from 17 residues.

The sample holds a few counts of this clone. The chain carries TRBV6-5 and TRBJ2-5; the D gene is possibly TRBD2 (6 bases). The CDR3 spans 11 residues. Germline CDR1 reads MNHEY; CDR2 reads SVGAGI. The V and J ends lost 7 bases and 5 bases respectively, with 8 bases between them. The CDR3 region has the DNA TGTGCCAGCACGGGGGTTGAGACCCAGTACTTC. This codes for CASTGVETQYF.

This clone appeared once. The chain is built from TRBV6-5 and TRBJ2-7; 9 bases agree with TRBD1. J was trimmed by 1 base and V by 6 bases; bases with no gene match: 7. The CDR3 sequence is 15 residues long. Germline CDR1 MNHEY, CDR2 SVGAGI. The CDR3 nucleotides are TGTGCCAGCAGACAAGGGACAGGGTCATCCTACGAGCAGTACTTC. Translating it yields CASRQGTGSSYEQYF.

The V call is TRBV7-8, the J call TRBJ2-7; 8 bases map to TRBD1. CDR3 length equals 14 residues. J was trimmed by 5 bases and V by 5 bases; bases with no gene match: 8. CDR1 is SGHVS, CDR2 FQNEAQ, per germline. The CDR3 DNA sequence: TGTGCCAGCAGCGCGTGGACAGGGAAAGACGAGCAGTACTTC. This codes for CASSAWTGKDEQYF. Using reference TRBV7-8 and TRBJ2-7 for the parts outside the CDR3, the full variable domain is GAGVSQSPRYKVAKRGQDVALRCDPISGHVSLFWYQQALGQGPEFLTYFQNEAQLDKSGLPSDRFFAERPEGSVSTLKIQRTQQEDSAVYLCASSAWTGKDEQYFGPGTRLTVT.

The chain is built from TRBV5-4 and TRBJ2-3, with a weak D call TRBD1 (5 bases). The germline V gene has CDR1 SGHNT and CDR2 YYREEE (reference sequence). CDR3 length equals 16 residues. The ends were cut back, 6 bases at V and 0 bases at J, with 17 bases in the middle. CDR3 DNA sequence: TGTGCCAGCAAACCAGGGTCTACTGCTAGCACAGATACGCAGTATTTT. Translation gives CASKPGSTASTDTQYF.

V and J are TRBV19 and TRBJ2-1; D perhaps matches TRBD2 (5 bases). This CDR3 has 13 residues. V lost 5 bases, J lost 4 bases, and 9 bases lay in between. The V gene's germline CDR1 is LNHDA and CDR2 SQIVND (reference sequence). The CDR3 bases are TGTGCCAGTAGTCGTGGGAGATACAATGAGCAGTTCTTC. It codes for CASSRGRYNEQFF.

This clone was recorded once. For the CDR3, the DNA is TGTGCCAGTAGTCCACAGGGGAGGAATGTCTATGGCTACACCTTC. This gives the protein CASSPQGRNVYGYTF. This rearrangement joins TRBV19 to TRBJ1-2; 7 bases map to TRBD1. V was pared by 5 bases and J by 4 bases, with 10 bases of the junction left unmatched. The CDR3 is 15 residues long. Germline-derived CDR1 and CDR2 are LNHDA and SQIVND (reference sequence).